This note documents a single T cell receptor beta chain sequence. Produced via immunoSEQ multiplex PCR; TCRdb's table is partial and in-frame only. The sample gives some 30,000 clones, 92% of which show up once; over 8% is in the top ten. Germline CDR1 LNHDA, CDR2 SQIVND (reference sequence). The CDR3 extends over 14 amino acids. V was trimmed by 3 bases and J by 1 base, leaving 10 bases between them. This sample stems from a study of OX40 agonist ivuxolimab in advanced cancers. It was autoimmune disease history or systemic immunosuppression that excluded patients. The investigators sampled blood at baseline, at cycle 4 day 1, and at cycle 7 day 1.

V usage is TRBV19 and J usage is TRBJ2-7, with D perhaps TRBD2 (5 bases). The clonotype comes from an adult with an advanced solid tumor such as melanoma, head and neck, liver or kidney cancer. The input for sequencing was CD4+ or CD8+ T cells sorted from blood, taken in a trial of the OX40 agonist ivuxolimab. The CDR3 bases are TGTGCCAGTAGTATCGGAGGCCCTTCCTACGAGCAGTACTTC. This sequence encodes CASSIGGPSYEQYF.